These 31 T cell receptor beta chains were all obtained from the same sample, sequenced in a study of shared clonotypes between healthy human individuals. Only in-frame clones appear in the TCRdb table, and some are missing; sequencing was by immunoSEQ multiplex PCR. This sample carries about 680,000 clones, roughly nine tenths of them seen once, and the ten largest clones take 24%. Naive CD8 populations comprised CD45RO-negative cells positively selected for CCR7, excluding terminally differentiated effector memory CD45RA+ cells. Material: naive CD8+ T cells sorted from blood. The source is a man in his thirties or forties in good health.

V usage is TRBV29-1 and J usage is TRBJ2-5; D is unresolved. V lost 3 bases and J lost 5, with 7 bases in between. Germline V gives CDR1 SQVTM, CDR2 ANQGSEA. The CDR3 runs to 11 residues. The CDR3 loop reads CSVDVAETQYF. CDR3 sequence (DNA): TGCAGCGTTGATGTGGCGGAGACCCAGTACTTC.

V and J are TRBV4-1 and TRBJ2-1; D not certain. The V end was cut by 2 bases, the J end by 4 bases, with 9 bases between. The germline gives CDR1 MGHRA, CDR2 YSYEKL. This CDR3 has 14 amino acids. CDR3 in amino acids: CASSQNLGYNEQFF. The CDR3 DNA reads TGCGCCAGCAGCCAAAATCTAGGATACAATGAGCAGTTCTTC.

DNA for the CDR3: TGCGCCAGCAGCTTGGCCGAGATCCACACCACCGGGGAGCTGTTTTTT. Protein sequence: CASSLAEIHTTGELFF. The genes are TRBV5-1 and TRBJ2-2; D gene uncertain. This CDR3 spans 16 amino acids. V gave up 0 bases and J gave up 4 bases, with 13 bases separating them. Per the germline V gene, CDR1 is SGHRS and CDR2 is YFSETQ.

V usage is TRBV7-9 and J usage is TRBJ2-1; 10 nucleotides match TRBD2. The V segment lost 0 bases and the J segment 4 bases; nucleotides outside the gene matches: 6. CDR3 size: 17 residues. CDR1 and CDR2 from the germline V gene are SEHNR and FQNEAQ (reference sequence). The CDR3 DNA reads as TGTGCCAGCAGCTTAGCAGTTCGACTAGCGGGTTACAATGAGCAGTTCTTC. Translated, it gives CASSLAVRLAGYNEQFF.

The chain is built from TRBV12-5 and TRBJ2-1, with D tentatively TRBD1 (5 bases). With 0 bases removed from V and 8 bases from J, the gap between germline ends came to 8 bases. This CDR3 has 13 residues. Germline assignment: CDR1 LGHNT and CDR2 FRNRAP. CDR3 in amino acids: CASGLVPRDEQFF. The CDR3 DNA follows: TGTGCTAGTGGTTTGGTACCCAGGGATGAGCAGTTCTTC.

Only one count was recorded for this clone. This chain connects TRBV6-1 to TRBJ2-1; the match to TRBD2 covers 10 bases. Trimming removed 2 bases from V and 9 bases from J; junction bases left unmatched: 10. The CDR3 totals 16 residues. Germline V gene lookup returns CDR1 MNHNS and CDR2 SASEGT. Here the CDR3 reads CASSEFLTSGTGEQFF. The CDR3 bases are TGTGCCAGCAGTGAATTCCTTACTAGCGGGACTGGTGAGCAGTTCTTC.

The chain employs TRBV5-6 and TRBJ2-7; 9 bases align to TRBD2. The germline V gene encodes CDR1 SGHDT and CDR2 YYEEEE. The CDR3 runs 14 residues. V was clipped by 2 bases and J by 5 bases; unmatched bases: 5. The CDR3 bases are TGTGCCAGCAGCTTTAGCGGGAGTTATAACGAGCAGTACTTC. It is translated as CASSFSGSYNEQYF. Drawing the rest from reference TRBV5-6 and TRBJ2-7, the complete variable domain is DAGVTQSPTHLIKTRGQQVTLRCSPKSGHDTVSWYQQALGQGPQFIFQYYEEEERQRGNFPDRFSGHQFPNYSSELNVNALLLGDSALYLCASSFSGSYNEQYFGPGTRLTVT.

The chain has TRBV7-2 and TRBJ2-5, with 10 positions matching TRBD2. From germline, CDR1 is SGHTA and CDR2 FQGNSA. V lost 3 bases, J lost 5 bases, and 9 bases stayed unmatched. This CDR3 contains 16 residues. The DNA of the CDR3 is TGTGCCAGCAGCTTTGGCGTAGCGGGAGGTCGGGAGACCCAGTACTTC. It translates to CASSFGVAGGRETQYF.

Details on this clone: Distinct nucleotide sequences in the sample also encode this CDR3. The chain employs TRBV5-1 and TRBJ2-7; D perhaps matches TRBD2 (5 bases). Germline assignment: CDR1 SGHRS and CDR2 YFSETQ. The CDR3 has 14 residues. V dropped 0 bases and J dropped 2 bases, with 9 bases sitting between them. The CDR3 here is CASSLGTSAYEQYF. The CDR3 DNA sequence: TGCGCCAGCAGCTTGGGGACTTCCGCCTACGAGCAGTACTTC.

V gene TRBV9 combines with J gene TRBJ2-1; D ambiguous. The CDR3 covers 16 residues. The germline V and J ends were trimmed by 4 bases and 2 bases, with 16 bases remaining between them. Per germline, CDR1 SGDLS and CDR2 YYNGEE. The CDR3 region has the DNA TGTGCCAGCAGCTTTACCCTGGGCCAGCCCTACAATGAGCAGTTCTTC. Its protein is CASSFTLGQPYNEQFF.

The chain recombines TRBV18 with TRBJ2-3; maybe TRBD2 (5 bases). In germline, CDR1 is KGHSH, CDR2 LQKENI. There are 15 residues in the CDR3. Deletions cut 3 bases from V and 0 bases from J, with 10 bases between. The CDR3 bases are TGTGCCAGCTCACCGAGGGAGACGAGCACAGATACGCAGTATTTT. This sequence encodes CASSPRETSTDTQYF.

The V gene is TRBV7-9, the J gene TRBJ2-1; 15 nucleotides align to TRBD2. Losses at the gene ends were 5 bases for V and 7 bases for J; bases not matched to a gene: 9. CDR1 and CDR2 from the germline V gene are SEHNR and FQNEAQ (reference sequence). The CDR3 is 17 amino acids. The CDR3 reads CASSLGTSGRPRNEQFF. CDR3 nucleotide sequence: TGTGCCAGCAGCCTCGGGACTAGCGGGAGGCCGCGAAATGAGCAGTTCTTC.

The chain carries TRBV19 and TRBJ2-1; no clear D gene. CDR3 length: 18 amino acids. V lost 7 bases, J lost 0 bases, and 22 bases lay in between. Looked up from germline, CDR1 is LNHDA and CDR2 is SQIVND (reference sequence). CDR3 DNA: TGTGCCAGTAACCGTCTAAGTTCGGGTGTTCCCTCCTACAATGAGCAGTTCTTC. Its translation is CASNRLSSGVPSYNEQFF.

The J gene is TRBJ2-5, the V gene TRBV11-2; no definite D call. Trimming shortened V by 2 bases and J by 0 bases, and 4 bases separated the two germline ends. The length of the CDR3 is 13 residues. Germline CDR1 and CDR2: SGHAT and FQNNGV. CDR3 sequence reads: CASSLSHQETQYF. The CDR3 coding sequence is TGTGCCAGCAGCTTAAGTCACCAAGAGACCCAGTACTTC.

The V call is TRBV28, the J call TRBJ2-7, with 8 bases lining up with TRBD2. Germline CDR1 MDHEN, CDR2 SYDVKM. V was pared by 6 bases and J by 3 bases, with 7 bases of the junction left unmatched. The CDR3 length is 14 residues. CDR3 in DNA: TGTGCCAGCAGGTACCCGGGAGGGCGCTACGAGCAGTACTTC. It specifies CASRYPGGRYEQYF.

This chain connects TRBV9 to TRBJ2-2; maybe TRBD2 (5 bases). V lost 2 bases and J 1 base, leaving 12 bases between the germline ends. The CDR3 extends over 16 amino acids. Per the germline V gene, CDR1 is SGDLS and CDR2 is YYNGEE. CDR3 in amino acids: CASSVFPAENTGELFF. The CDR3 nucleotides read TGTGCCAGCAGCGTTTTTCCAGCGGAGAACACCGGGGAGCTGTTTTTT.

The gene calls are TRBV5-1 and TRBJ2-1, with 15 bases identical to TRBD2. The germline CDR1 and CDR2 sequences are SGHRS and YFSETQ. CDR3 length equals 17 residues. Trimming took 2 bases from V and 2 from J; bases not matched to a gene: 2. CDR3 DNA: TGCGCCAGCAGCTTTGGACTAGCGGGAGGGCCCTACAATGAGCAGTTCTTC. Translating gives CASSFGLAGGPYNEQFF. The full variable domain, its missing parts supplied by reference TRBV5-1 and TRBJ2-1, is KAGVTQTPRYLIKTRGQQVTLSCSPISGHRSVSWYQQTPGQGLQFLFEYFSETQRNKGNFPGRFSGRQFSNSRSEMNVSTLELGDSALYLCASSFGLAGGPYNEQFFGPGTRLTVL.

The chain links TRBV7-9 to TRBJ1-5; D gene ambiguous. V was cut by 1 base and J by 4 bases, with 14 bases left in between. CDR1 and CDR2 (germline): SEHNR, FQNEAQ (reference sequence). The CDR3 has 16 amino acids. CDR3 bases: TGTGCCAGCAGCTTAGGTGGGTGGGCAGATAATCAGCCCCAGCATTTT. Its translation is CASSLGGWADNQPQHF.

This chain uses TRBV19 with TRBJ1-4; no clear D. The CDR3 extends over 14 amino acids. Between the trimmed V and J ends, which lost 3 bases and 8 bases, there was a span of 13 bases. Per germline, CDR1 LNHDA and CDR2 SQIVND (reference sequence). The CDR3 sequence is CASSMRTGDEKLFF. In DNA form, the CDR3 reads TGTGCCAGTAGTATGAGGACGGGAGACGAAAAACTGTTTTTT.

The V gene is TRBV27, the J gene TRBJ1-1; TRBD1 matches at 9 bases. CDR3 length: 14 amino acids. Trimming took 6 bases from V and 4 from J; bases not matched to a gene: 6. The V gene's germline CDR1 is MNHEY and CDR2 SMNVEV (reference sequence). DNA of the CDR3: TGTGCCAGCAGGAATAACAGGGGGCTCACTGAAGCTTTCTTT. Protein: CASRNNRGLTEAFF.

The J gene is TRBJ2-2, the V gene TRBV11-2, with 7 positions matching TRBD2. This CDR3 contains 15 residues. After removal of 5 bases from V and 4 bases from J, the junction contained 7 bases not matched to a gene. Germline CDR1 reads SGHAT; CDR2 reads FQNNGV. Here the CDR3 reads CASSTASGRTGELFF. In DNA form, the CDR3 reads TGTGCCAGCAGCACAGCTAGCGGTCGCACCGGGGAGCTGTTTTTT.

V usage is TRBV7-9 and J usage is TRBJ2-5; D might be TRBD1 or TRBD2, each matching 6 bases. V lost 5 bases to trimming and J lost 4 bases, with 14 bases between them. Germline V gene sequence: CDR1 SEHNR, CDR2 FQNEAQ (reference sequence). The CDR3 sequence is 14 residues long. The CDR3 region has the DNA TGTGCCAGCAGCGCCCACGGGGGCAGAGAGACCCAGTACTTC. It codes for CASSAHGGRETQYF.

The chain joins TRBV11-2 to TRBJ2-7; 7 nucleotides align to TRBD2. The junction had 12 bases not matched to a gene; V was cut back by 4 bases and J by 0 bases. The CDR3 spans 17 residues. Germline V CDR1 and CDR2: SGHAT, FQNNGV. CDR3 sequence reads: CASSSPRTSETSYEQYF. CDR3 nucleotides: TGTGCCAGCAGCTCACCCCGAACTAGCGAAACCTCCTACGAGCAGTACTTC.

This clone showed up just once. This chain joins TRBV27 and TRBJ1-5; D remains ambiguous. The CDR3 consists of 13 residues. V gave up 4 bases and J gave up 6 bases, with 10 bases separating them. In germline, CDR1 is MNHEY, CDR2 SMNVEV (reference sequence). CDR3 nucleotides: TGTGCCAGCAGTTATGGGGTCGGTCAGCCCCAGCATTTT. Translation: CASSYGVGQPQHF.

The CDR3 region is CSLRGTVRDNEQFF. The CDR3 DNA sequence: TGCAGTCTCAGGGGCACGGTTCGGGACAATGAGCAGTTCTTC. The chain couples TRBV29-1 to TRBJ2-1, with D tentatively TRBD1 (6 bases). The CDR3 contains 14 residues. CDR1 is SQVTM and CDR2 is ANQGSEA in the germline V gene.

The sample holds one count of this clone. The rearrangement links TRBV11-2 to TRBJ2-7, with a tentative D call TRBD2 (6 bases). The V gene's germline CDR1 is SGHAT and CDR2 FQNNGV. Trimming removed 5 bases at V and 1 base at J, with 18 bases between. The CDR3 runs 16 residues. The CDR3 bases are TGTGCCAGCAGCCCAATGGCCGGACTACAATCCTACGAGCAGTACTTC. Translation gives CASSPMAGLQSYEQYF.

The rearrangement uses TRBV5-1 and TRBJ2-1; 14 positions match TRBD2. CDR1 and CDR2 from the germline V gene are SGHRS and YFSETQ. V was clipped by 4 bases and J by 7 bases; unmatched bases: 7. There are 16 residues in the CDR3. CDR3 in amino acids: CASSERLAGGYNEQFF. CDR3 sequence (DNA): TGCGCCAGCAGCGAAAGACTAGCGGGAGGGTATAATGAGCAGTTCTTC.

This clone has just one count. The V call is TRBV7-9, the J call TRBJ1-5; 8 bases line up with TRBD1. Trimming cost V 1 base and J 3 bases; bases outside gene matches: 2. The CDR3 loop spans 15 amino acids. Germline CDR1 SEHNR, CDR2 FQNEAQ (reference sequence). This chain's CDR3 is CASSLGTGNNQPQHF. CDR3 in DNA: TGTGCCAGCAGCTTAGGGACAGGGAACAATCAGCCCCAGCATTTT.

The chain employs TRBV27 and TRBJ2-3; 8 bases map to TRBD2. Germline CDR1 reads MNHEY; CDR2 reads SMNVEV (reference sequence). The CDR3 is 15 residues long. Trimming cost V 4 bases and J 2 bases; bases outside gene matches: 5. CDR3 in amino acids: CASSYYSGNTDTQYF. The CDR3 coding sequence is TGTGCCAGCAGTTATTATAGCGGGAACACAGATACGCAGTATTTT.

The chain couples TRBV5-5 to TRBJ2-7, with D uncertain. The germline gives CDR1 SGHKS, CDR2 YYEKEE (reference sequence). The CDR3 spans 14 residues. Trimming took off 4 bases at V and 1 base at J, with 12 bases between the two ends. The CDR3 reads CASSDPGRSYEQYF. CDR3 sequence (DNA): TGTGCCAGCAGCGACCCGGGCAGGTCCTACGAGCAGTACTTC.

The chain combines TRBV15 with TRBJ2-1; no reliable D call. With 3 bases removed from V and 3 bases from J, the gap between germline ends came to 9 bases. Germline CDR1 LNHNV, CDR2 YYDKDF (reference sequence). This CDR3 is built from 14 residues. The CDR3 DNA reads TGTGCCACCAGCAGGGAGCGAAACTACAATGAGCAGTTCTTC. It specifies CATSRERNYNEQFF.